The 9 T cell receptor beta chains in this list originate from one sample, sequenced in a study of Ad26.COV2.S vaccination and SARS-CoV-2 variants. Treatment: some 19 received Ad26.COV2.S at low or high dose, single or two shots; several received placebo; per-sample allocation not given. Samples came from day 63 after the first vaccine or placebo injection. Here immunoSEQ multiplex PCR was the method, and the copy in TCRdb shows in-frame clones only, minus some. The sample has roughly 300,000 clones, around 89% seen once. The material was peripheral blood, obtained in a trial of Ad26.COV2.S vaccine versus placebo. All receptors come from a person aged 18-65 years who received the Ad26.COV2.S COVID-19 vaccine or a placebo.

The chain joins TRBV7-6 to TRBJ2-5; D remains ambiguous. Germline CDR1 reads SGHVS; CDR2 reads FNYEAQ. Trimming shortened V by 2 bases and J by 0 bases, and 13 bases separated the two germline ends. There are 16 residues in the CDR3. Here the CDR3 reads CASSLLAEQYQETQYF. CDR3 DNA sequence: TGTGCCAGCAGCTTATTGGCGGAACAGTACCAAGAGACCCAGTACTTC.

This clone was recorded many times. Other DNA sequences in the same sample also yield this CDR3. This chain uses TRBV29-1 with TRBJ2-1; D gene ambiguous. V was trimmed by 6 bases and J by 4 bases, leaving 7 bases between them. From germline, CDR1 is SQVTM and CDR2 ANQGSEA. The CDR3 extends over 11 amino acids. Written as DNA, the CDR3 is TGCAGCGTAGTGGGTTACAATGAGCAGTTCTTC. Its protein is CSVVGYNEQFF.

The rearrangement joins TRBV10-1 to TRBJ2-7; 8 nucleotides match TRBD1. This CDR3 has 13 amino acids. The germline V gene encodes CDR1 WNHNN and CDR2 SYGVQD (reference sequence). Trimming removed 10 bases from V and 3 bases from J; junction bases left unmatched: 8. CDR3 DNA: TGCGCCACCCTTGGACAGGGAGGCTACGAGCAGTACTTC. This encodes CATLGQGGYEQYF.

The chain recombines TRBV11-2 with TRBJ2-1, with TRBD2 matching over 8 bases. Germline V lookup: CDR1 SGHAT, CDR2 FQNNGV. Unmatched junction bases numbered 11, after V lost 5 bases and J lost 2 bases. The CDR3 extends over 17 amino acids. CDR3 bases: TGTGCCAGCAGCCCTTACACCGGGACTAGTCCCTACAATGAGCAGTTCTTC. Its protein is CASSPYTGTSPYNEQFF.

The chain has TRBV15 and TRBJ2-2, with D hard to call. With 5 bases removed from V and 4 bases from J, the gap between germline ends came to 14 bases. The CDR3 sequence is 15 residues long. Germline CDR1 is LNHNV and CDR2 is YYDKDF (reference sequence). This chain's CDR3 is CATSPSVSTTGELFF. For the CDR3, the DNA is TGTGCCACCAGCCCCTCTGTATCGACCACCGGGGAGCTGTTTTTT.

The V and J genes are TRBV3-1 (or the pseudogene TRBV3-2) and TRBJ1-5; tentatively, D is TRBD1 (6 bases). The V and J ends lost 0 bases and 9 bases respectively, with 9 bases between them. The CDR3 length is 13 residues. Germline values: CDR1 LGHDT, CDR2 YNNKEL (reference sequence). In DNA form, the CDR3 reads TGTGCCAGCAGCCAAGACAGGGGAGGGCCCCAGCATTTT. As protein: CASSQDRGGPQHF.

The chain links TRBV28 to TRBJ2-3; 9 nucleotides align to TRBD1. The CDR3 is 18 residues long. The trim removed 5 bases at V and 3 bases at J, leaving 15 bases unmatched. The germline V gene has CDR1 MDHEN and CDR2 SYDVKM. This CDR3 is CASSPHGGSTGGTDTQYF. The CDR3 nucleotides read TGTGCCAGCAGTCCCCACGGGGGGTCGACAGGGGGTACAGATACGCAGTATTTT.

This clone was counted once. J is TRBJ2-2 and V is TRBV6-5, with 7 bases fitting TRBD1. CDR3 length: 14 amino acids. Trimming cost V 6 bases and J 4 bases; bases outside gene matches: 5. The germline CDR1 and CDR2 sequences are MNHEY and SVGAGI. CDR3 residues: CASRETGITGELFF. In DNA form, the CDR3 reads TGTGCCAGCAGAGAGACAGGGATCACCGGGGAGCTGTTTTTT.

This chain uses TRBV6-6 with TRBJ1-2; 9 bases fit TRBD1. V lost 6 bases and J lost 2; bases outside the gene matches: 7. The CDR3 sequence is 15 residues long. Germline CDR1 MNHNY, CDR2 SVGAGI (reference sequence). The CDR3 loop is CASRTTGGANYGYTF. CDR3 coding DNA: TGTGCCAGCAGGACTACAGGGGGCGCAAACTATGGCTACACCTTC.